Below, one TCR beta chain is given with its context. Its antigen is as yet unknown. These data belong to a study of cytomegalovirus exposure and HLA in healthy donors. Across the study: Genotyping of roughly 400 donors showed that roughly 83% belonged to the Caucasian-associated ancestry cluster. Whole-study results and caveats: The authors later linked a missense DCLRE1C variant to TCR beta V- and J-gene trimming. Diagnosis of cytomegalovirus status made by the classifier reportedly showed high specificity and sensitivity. Presence/absence analyses supposed approximately even sequencing depth among donors.

Use of 60 Vbeta and 13 Jbeta primers characterized the PCR. Some clones are missing from TCRdb's copy, which holds only in-frame ones; the method was immunoSEQ multiplex PCR. Among roughly 190,000 clones listed, 78% were seen once. Germline V lookup: CDR1 MDHEN, CDR2 SYDVKM. The V end lost 6 bases, the J end lost 5 bases, and 11 bases lay between the germline ends. This CDR3 has 13 residues. Material: PBMCs. The V and J genes are TRBV28 and TRBJ2-1; maybe TRBD1 (5 bases). This TCR was recovered from a female donor in good health and CMV-seronegative. CDR3 coding DNA: TGTGCCAGCAGCCGTACAGGCAACAATGAGCAGTTCTTC. It encodes CASSRTGNNEQFF.